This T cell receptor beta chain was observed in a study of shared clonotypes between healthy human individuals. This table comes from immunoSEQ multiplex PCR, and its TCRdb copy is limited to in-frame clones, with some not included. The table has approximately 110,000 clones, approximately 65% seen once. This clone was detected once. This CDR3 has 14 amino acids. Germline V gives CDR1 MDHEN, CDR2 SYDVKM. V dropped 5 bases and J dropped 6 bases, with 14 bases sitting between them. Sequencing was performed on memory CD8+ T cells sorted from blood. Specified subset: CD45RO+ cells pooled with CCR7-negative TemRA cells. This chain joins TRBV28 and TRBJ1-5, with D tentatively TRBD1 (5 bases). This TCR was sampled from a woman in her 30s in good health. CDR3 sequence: CASSMGRNGQPQHF. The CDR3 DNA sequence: TGTGCCAGCAGTATGGGGCGGAACGGTCAGCCCCAGCATTTT.